One and the same sample provided the 15 T cell receptor beta chains below, sequenced in a study of blood T cell repertoires in COVID-19. Measured with immunoSEQ multiplex PCR; TCRdb has only the in-frame clones, and not every one. Of approximately 300,000 clones in the sample, roughly 87% were seen once. The sample was peripheral blood. All receptors come from a man aged 50-59 years with active or convalescent COVID-19.

The chain links TRBV5-4 to TRBJ1-5; D unresolved. Germline lookup yields CDR1 SGHNT and CDR2 YYREEE (reference sequence). This CDR3 has 15 amino acids. V lost 0 bases and J 0 bases, leaving 7 bases between the germline ends. The CDR3 DNA reads as TGTGCCAGCAGCTTGGATGGGAGTAGCAATCAGCCCCAGCATTTT. It encodes CASSLDGSSNQPQHF.

In DNA form, the CDR3 reads TGTGCCAGCCAACCGGAGACTAATGAAAAACTGTTTTTT. This encodes CASQPETNEKLFF. The chain joins TRBV18 to TRBJ1-4, with unresolved D. Germline assignment: CDR1 KGHSH and CDR2 LQKENI. V was clipped by 8 bases and J by 2 bases, with 9 bases between them. This CDR3 comprises 13 residues.

This chain joins TRBV5-6 and TRBJ2-5, with 11 nucleotides matching TRBD2. The CDR3 loop spans 16 amino acids. Germline lookup yields CDR1 SGHDT and CDR2 YYEEEE. The trim removed 1 base at V and 5 bases at J, leaving 7 bases unmatched. The CDR3 region has the DNA TGTGCCAGCAGCTTGATTCTAGCGGGAGGTGCTGAGACCCAGTACTTC. Translated, it gives CASSLILAGGAETQYF.

The chain carries TRBV2 and TRBJ2-3; 7 nucleotides agree with TRBD1. The CDR3 length is 14 residues. The ends lost 7 bases at V and 0 bases at J; junction bases unmatched: 4. Per germline, CDR1 SNHLY and CDR2 FYNNEI. In nucleotides, the CDR3 is TGTGCCAGCAAAGAGGGGGCTAGCACAGATACGCAGTATTTT. It encodes CASKEGASTDTQYF.

The gene calls are TRBV28 and TRBJ1-4; unclear D gene. V lost 5 bases and J lost 3, with 10 bases in between. This CDR3 has 14 amino acids. Germline V gene lookup returns CDR1 MDHEN and CDR2 SYDVKM. For the CDR3, the DNA is TGTGCCAGCAGTCTGATCAGTCCTAATGAAAAACTGTTTTTT. Its translation is CASSLISPNEKLFF.

This chain links TRBV4-2 with TRBJ2-1; tentatively, D is TRBD2 (7 bases). Looked up from germline, CDR1 is LGHNA and CDR2 is YNFKEQ. Trimming took off 0 bases at V and 6 bases at J, with 15 bases between the two ends. This CDR3 is built from 16 residues. The CDR3, as DNA: TGTGCCAGCAGCCAAGAGCCGAGGGGGGGACTCAATGAGCAGTTCTTC. Its protein product is CASSQEPRGGLNEQFF.

V gene TRBV30 combines with J gene TRBJ1-2; 8 nucleotides align to TRBD1. Germline CDR1 reads GTSNPN; CDR2 reads SVGIG (reference sequence). CDR3 length: 15 residues. After removal of 3 bases from V and 2 bases from J, the junction contained 8 bases not matched to a gene. The CDR3 DNA reads as TGTGCCTGGAGCTCGACAGGGGTTTACAACTATGGCTACACCTTC. Translation gives CAWSSTGVYNYGYTF. The complete variable domain, with remaining parts taken from reference TRBV30 and TRBJ1-2, reads SQTIHQWPATLVQPVGSPLSLECTVEGTSNPNLYWYRQAAGRGLQLLFYSVGIGQISSEVPQNLSASRPQDRQFILSSKKLLLSDSGFYLCAWSSTGVYNYGYTFGSGTRLTVV.

The V and J genes are TRBV5-1 and TRBJ1-4, with TRBD1 as a possible D gene (5 bases). The V end lost 0 bases, the J end lost 6 bases, and 12 bases lay between the germline ends. The CDR3 is made up of 15 amino acids. Germline-derived CDR1 and CDR2 are SGHRS and YFSETQ. The DNA for the CDR3 is TGCGCCAGCAGCTTGGCCCCCGGGACTGATGAAAAACTGTTTTTT. The encoded protein is CASSLAPGTDEKLFF. Full variable domain (remainder filled in from reference TRBV5-1 and TRBJ1-4): KAGVTQTPRYLIKTRGQQVTLSCSPISGHRSVSWYQQTPGQGLQFLFEYFSETQRNKGNFPGRFSGRQFSNSRSEMNVSTLELGDSALYLCASSLAPGTDEKLFFGSGTQLSVL.

The chain couples TRBV5-1 to TRBJ1-5; no clear D gene. V was clipped by 4 bases and J by 0 bases, with 11 bases between them. The CDR3 length is 15 residues. Germline CDR1 SGHRS, CDR2 YFSETQ. CDR3 amino acids: CASSIGESSNQPQHF. Here the CDR3 DNA reads TGCGCCAGCAGCATCGGAGAATCTAGCAATCAGCCCCAGCATTTT.

The genes are TRBV12-3 or TRBV12-4 and TRBJ2-1, with D unresolved. This CDR3 is built from 11 residues. V lost 6 bases to trimming and J lost 9 bases, with 9 bases between them. The CDR3 coding sequence is TGTGCCAGCAGCCCCCTTAGTGAGCAGTTCTTC. It is translated as CASSPLSEQFF.

CDR3 amino acids: CASSLLGGIDGYTF. CDR3 DNA sequence: TGTGCCAGCAGCCTTTTGGGGGGGATCGATGGCTACACCTTC. This chain joins TRBV11-2 and TRBJ1-2; D might be TRBD1 (5 bases). V shed 5 bases and J shed 6 bases, with 16 bases lying between them. The germline gives CDR1 SGHAT, CDR2 FQNNGV. The CDR3 is 14 amino acids.

The chain couples TRBV5-4 to TRBJ2-7, with 7 bases aligning to TRBD2. CDR3 length: 16 amino acids. Germline V lookup: CDR1 SGHNT, CDR2 YYREEE (reference sequence). Trimming took 1 base from V and 0 from J; bases not matched to a gene: 7. The CDR3 sequence: CASSLSGERDSYEQYF. In DNA, the CDR3 is TGTGCCAGCAGCTTGTCCGGCGAGCGGGACTCCTACGAGCAGTACTTC.

This clone was observed once. Distinct nucleotide sequences in the sample also encode this CDR3. The chain couples TRBV18 to TRBJ2-3; a weak D match, TRBD2 (6 bases). The CDR3 is 16 residues long. The V gene lost 6 bases and the J gene lost 2 bases, with 18 bases spanning the gap. The germline V gene has CDR1 KGHSH and CDR2 LQKENI. The CDR3 here is CASSPLSGGPTDTQYF. The CDR3 DNA is TGTGCCAGCTCGCCCCTTAGCGGAGGGCCCACAGATACGCAGTATTTT.

In DNA, the CDR3 is TGTGCCGGGGACGGAGAGAGGGAGGGTGGCTACACCTTC. Protein sequence: CAGDGEREGGYTF. V and J are TRBV7-9 and TRBJ1-2; perhaps TRBD1 as D (5 bases). Germline CDR1 SEHNR, CDR2 FQNEAQ (reference sequence). The V gene lost 11 bases and the J gene lost 7 bases, with 20 bases spanning the gap. This CDR3 is 13 amino acids long.

This chain connects TRBV18 to TRBJ1-1, with 8 bases aligning to TRBD1. The CDR3 covers 15 residues. Trimming removed 2 bases from V and 5 bases from J; junction bases left unmatched: 7. Germline loops: CDR1 KGHSH, CDR2 LQKENI. CDR3 protein: CASSPMPGGWTEAFF. The CDR3 nucleotides are TGTGCCAGCTCACCAATGCCAGGGGGCTGGACTGAAGCTTTCTTT.